This T cell receptor (beta chain) emerged from a study of control samples from healthy donors and cancer patients. The CDR3 runs to 11 residues. Germline loops: CDR1 ENHRY, CDR2 SYGVKD. V was shortened by 9 bases and J by 6 bases, with 11 bases between the two germline ends. This table comes from immunoSEQ multiplex PCR, and its TCRdb copy is limited to in-frame clones, with some not included. The sample has over 100,000 clones; just over 90% are singletons. Sequencing was performed on blood. The clonotype originates from a human donor in good health. The donor label of this sample is uncertain. The genes are TRBV10-3 and TRBJ1-2; D gene uncertain. CDR3 residues: CAILVGDGYTF. The CDR3 DNA follows: TGTGCCATTTTGGTAGGAGATGGCTACACCTTC.